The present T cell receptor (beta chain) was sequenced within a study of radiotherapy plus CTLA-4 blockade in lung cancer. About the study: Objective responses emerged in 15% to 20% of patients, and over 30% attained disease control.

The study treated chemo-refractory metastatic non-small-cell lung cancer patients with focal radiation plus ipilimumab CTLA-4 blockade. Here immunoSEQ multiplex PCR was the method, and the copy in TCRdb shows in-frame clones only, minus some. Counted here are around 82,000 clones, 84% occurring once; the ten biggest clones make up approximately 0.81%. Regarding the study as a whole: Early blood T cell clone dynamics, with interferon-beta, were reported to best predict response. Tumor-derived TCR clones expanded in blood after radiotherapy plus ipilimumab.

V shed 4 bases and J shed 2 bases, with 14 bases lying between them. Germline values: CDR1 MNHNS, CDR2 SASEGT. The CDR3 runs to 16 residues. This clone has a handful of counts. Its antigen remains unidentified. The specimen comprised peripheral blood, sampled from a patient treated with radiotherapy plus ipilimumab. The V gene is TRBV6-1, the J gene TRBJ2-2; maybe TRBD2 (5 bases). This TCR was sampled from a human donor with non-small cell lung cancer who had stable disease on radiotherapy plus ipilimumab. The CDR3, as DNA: TGTGCCAGCAGTGGGTCCAGGACTCTTAACACCGGGGAGCTGTTTTTT. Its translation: CASSGSRTLNTGELFF.